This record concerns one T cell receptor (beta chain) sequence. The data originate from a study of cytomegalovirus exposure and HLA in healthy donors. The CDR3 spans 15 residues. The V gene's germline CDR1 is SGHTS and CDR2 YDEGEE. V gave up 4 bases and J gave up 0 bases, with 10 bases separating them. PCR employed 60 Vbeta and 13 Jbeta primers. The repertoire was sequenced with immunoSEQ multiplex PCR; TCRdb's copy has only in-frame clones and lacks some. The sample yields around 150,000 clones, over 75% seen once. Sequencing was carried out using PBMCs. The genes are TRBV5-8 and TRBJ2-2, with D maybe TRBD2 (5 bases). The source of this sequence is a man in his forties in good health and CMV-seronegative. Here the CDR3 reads CASSPLATNTGELFF. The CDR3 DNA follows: TGTGCCAGCAGCCCTCTAGCCACGAACACCGGGGAGCTGTTTTTT.